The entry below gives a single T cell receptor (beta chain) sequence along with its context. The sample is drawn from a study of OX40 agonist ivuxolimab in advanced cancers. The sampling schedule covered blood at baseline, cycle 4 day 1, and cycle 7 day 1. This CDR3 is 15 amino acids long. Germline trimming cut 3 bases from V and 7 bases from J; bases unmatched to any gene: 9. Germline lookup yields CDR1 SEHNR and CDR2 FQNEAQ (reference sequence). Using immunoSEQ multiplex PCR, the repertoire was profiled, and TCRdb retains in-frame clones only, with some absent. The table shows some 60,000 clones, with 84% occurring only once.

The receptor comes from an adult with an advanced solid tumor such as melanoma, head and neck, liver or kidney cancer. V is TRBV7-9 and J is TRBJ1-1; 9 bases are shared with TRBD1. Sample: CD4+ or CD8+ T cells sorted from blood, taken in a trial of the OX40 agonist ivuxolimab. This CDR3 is CASSLTSTGGGEAFF. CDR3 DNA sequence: TGTGCCAGCAGCTTGACCTCGACAGGGGGAGGTGAAGCTTTCTTT.